One and the same sample provided the 22 T cell receptor beta chains below, sequenced in a study of prognosis after radiotherapy for stage I lung cancer. Amplification of TCR beta CDR3 from genomic DNA used two-round multiplex PCR. For every TRBV and TRBJ gene, a specific primer was used in first-round PCR. Using its own MiXCR run on the multiplex PCR reads, TCRdb lists one record per CDR3 protein. Of about 36,000 distinct CDR3 sequences in the sample, approximately 32% were seen once. The sequencing here drew on PBMCs, taken before or after stereotactic body radiation therapy (not recorded which). The receptors originated from a donor over 45 with non-small cell lung cancer.

This clonotype was counted at least ten times. The V and J genes are TRBV20-1 and TRBJ2-5, with D perhaps TRBD1 (6 bases). V was cut by 3 bases and J by 0 bases, with 14 bases left in between. The CDR3 totals 15 residues. Germline CDR1 reads DFQATT; CDR2 reads SNEGSKA (reference sequence). CDR3 amino acids: CSARDPTGNQETQYF. The DNA of the CDR3 is TGCAGTGCTAGGGACCCGACAGGAAACCAAGAGACCCAGTACTTC.

This clonotype was counted many times. This chain links TRBV15 with TRBJ1-2, with TRBD1 matching over 8 bases. J gave up 6 bases and V 4 bases, and 4 bases lay outside the gene matches. The germline CDR1 and CDR2 sequences are LNHNV and YYDKDF (reference sequence). This CDR3 spans 13 amino acids. CDR3 residues: CATSIGQGDGYTF. The CDR3 DNA reads as TGTGCCACCAGCATCGGACAGGGAGATGGCTACACCTTC.

This clonotype appeared many times. The V gene is TRBV12-3 or TRBV12-4, the J gene TRBJ1-1; tentatively, D is TRBD1 (6 bases). Between the trimmed V and J ends, which lost 5 bases and 3 bases, there was a span of 13 bases. There are 14 residues in the CDR3. CDR3 loop: CASSHPGDYTEAFF. The CDR3 DNA follows: TGTGCCAGCAGTCACCCAGGGGATTACACTGAAGCTTTCTTT.

The chain has TRBV6-5 and TRBJ2-7; 12 bases align to TRBD2. V dropped 2 bases and J dropped 6; count of bases not matched to a gene: 5. Germline CDR1 is MNHEY and CDR2 is SVGAGI. The CDR3 consists of 15 residues. CDR3 nucleotide sequence: TGTGCCAGCAGTTACCCGACTAGCGGGAGTTCCGAGCAGTACTTC. Amino acid sequence: CASSYPTSGSSEQYF.

J is TRBJ2-5 and V is TRBV7-2; D is ambiguous. The CDR3 consists of 13 residues. The germline V and J ends were trimmed by 1 base and 4 bases, with 7 bases remaining between them. In germline, CDR1 is SGHTA, CDR2 FQGNSA. In DNA, the CDR3 is TGTGCCAGCAGCTTAGGGATAGGAGAGACCCAGTACTTC. Its translation: CASSLGIGETQYF.

This clonotype occurred many times. The chain combines TRBV7-9 with TRBJ2-1, with D unclear. Trimming left V 1 base short and J 8 bases short, with 6 bases between. Germline CDR1 reads SEHNR; CDR2 reads FQNEAQ (reference sequence). This CDR3 region has 12 residues. The CDR3, as DNA: TGTGCCAGCAGCTTAGTGGCCTATGAGCAGTTCTTC. Translated, it gives CASSLVAYEQFF.

This clonotype was observed many times. The V gene is TRBV5-1, the J gene TRBJ2-3; a weak D match, TRBD1 (6 bases). Germline CDR1 reads SGHRS; CDR2 reads YFSETQ. The CDR3 extends over 17 amino acids. V was cut by 1 base and J by 0 bases, with 15 bases left in between. CDR3 loop: CASSLWGTLDSTDTQYF. The CDR3 DNA follows: TGCGCCAGCAGCTTGTGGGGGACATTAGATAGCACAGATACGCAGTATTTT.

This clonotype was picked up a small number of times. This may come from a read error, since a much larger clone is one base off. V gene TRBV5-5 combines with J gene TRBJ1-1; a weak D match, TRBD1 (5 bases). CDR3 length equals 14 residues. Trimming shortened V by 1 base and J by 2 bases, and 9 bases separated the two germline ends. Germline V gene sequence: CDR1 SGHKS, CDR2 YYEKEE (reference sequence). The CDR3 loop is CASSLTGSNTEAFF. Here the CDR3 DNA reads TGTGCCAGCAGCTTGACAGGTAGTAACACTGAAGCTTTCTTT.

This clonotype was seen ten or more times. This chain connects TRBV6-5 to TRBJ1-2; possible D gene TRBD1, 6 bases. CDR3 size: 14 residues. V lost 2 bases, J lost 4 bases, and 11 bases lay in between. In germline, CDR1 is MNHEY, CDR2 SVGAGI. The CDR3 spells CASSYRAGAYGYTF. The CDR3 DNA follows: TGTGCCAGCAGTTACAGGGCAGGGGCCTATGGCTACACCTTC.

This clonotype was seen at least ten times. J is TRBJ2-3 and V is TRBV3-1; D might be TRBD1 or TRBD2, each matching 5 bases. Per the germline V gene, CDR1 is LGHDT and CDR2 is YNNKEL (reference sequence). V was cut by 4 bases and J by 4 bases, with 6 bases left in between. The CDR3 length is 12 residues. The CDR3 is CASSPGPDTQYF. Written as DNA, the CDR3 is TGTGCCAGCAGCCCGGGACCAGATACGCAGTATTTT.

Points on this clonotype: This is likely an artifact of a read error, given a far larger clone one base away. The chain links TRBV7-9 to TRBJ2-1; tentative D call: TRBD2 (5 bases). The V and J ends lost 2 bases and 0 bases respectively, with 11 bases between them. CDR3 length: 16 amino acids. The germline V gene has CDR1 SEHNR and CDR2 FQNEAQ (reference sequence). The CDR3 loop reads CASSLIGSNSYNEQFF. CDR3 DNA sequence: TGTGCCAGCAGCTTAATTGGGAGTAACTCCTACAATGAGCAGTTCTTC. Full variable domain (remainder filled in from reference TRBV7-9 and TRBJ2-1): DTGVSQNPRHKITKRGQNVTFRCDPISEHNRLYWYRQTLGQGPEFLTYFQNEAQLEKSRLLSDRFSAERPKGSFSTLEIQRTEQGDSAMYLCASSLIGSNSYNEQFFGPGTRLTVL.

This clonotype was detected ten times or more. The chain has TRBV6-5 and TRBJ1-5, with a tentative D call TRBD1 (6 bases). There are 18 residues in the CDR3. V lost 2 bases, J lost 0 bases, and 17 bases lay in between. Germline V gene data show CDR1 as MNHEY and CDR2 as SVGAGI. In DNA form, the CDR3 reads TGTGCCAGCAGTTACCGACGGGACACTGCCCATAGCAATCAGCCCCAGCATTTT. As protein: CASSYRRDTAHSNQPQHF.

This clonotype was detected many times. The gene calls are TRBV24-1 and TRBJ2-5, with D hard to call. The germline gives CDR1 KGHDR, CDR2 SFDVKD. This CDR3 has 13 amino acids. The germline V and J ends were trimmed by 7 bases and 9 bases, with 17 bases remaining between them. The CDR3 bases are TGTGCCACCAGCGCCCTCAGGAGCTCAGCCCAGTACTTC. This gives the protein CATSALRSSAQYF.

This clonotype was recorded many times. V usage is TRBV7-9 and J usage is TRBJ2-3, with unresolved D. Germline lookup yields CDR1 SEHNR and CDR2 FQNEAQ (reference sequence). CDR3 length: 11 residues. Trimming cost V 5 bases and J 0 bases, with 0 bases left between them. The CDR3 DNA reads TGTGCCAGCAGCAGCACAGATACGCAGTATTTT. As protein: CASSSTDTQYF.

This clonotype was observed at least ten times. V gene TRBV24-1 combines with J gene TRBJ1-1, with unresolved D. Between the trimmed V and J ends, which lost 7 bases and 3 bases, there was a span of 14 bases. The CDR3 extends over 14 amino acids. Looked up from germline, CDR1 is KGHDR and CDR2 is SFDVKD. The CDR3 DNA reads as TGTGCCACCAGGCCGGGTCTTGACGACACTGAAGCTTTCTTT. Protein sequence: CATRPGLDDTEAFF.

Of note for this clonotype: A far larger clone differs by one base, so this is likely a read error. The CDR3 DNA reads as TGTGCCAGCAGTTTAGGGGCTCACAGGGAGCTGTTTTTT. It translates to CASSLGAHRELFF. This sequence joins TRBV6-2 or TRBV6-3 and TRBJ2-2; TRBD1 might be the D (5 bases). This CDR3 has 13 residues. Trimming cost V 4 bases and J 9 bases, with 12 bases left between them. Germline CDR1 is MNHEY and CDR2 is SVGEGT.

On this clonotype: The CDR3 does not close with the conserved phenylalanine or tryptophan, likely indicating a read error. The rearrangement joins TRBV6-2 or TRBV6-3 to TRBJ1-5; D is uncertain. This CDR3 region has 14 residues. CDR1 MNHEY and CDR2 SVGEGT come from the germline V gene. V shed 5 bases and J shed 0 bases, with 8 bases lying between them. CDR3 nucleotides: TGTGCCAGCAGTGCGGTCAGTAGCAATCAGCCCCAGCATCTT. Its protein is CASSAVSSNQPQHL.

There are many counts of this clonotype. The chain is built from TRBV18 and TRBJ2-7; D unclear. The CDR3 sequence is 14 residues long. V was clipped by 0 bases and J by 0 bases, with 6 bases between them. Germline-derived CDR1 and CDR2 are KGHSH and LQKENI. The CDR3 loop reads CASSPPGSSYEQYF. The CDR3 region has the DNA TGTGCCAGCTCACCACCCGGGTCCTCCTACGAGCAGTACTTC.

This clonotype was counted at least ten times. V and J are TRBV5-1 and TRBJ2-3; 8 bases line up with TRBD2. Germline loops: CDR1 SGHRS, CDR2 YFSETQ. The CDR3 sequence is 15 residues long. V was pared by 4 bases and J by 6 bases, with 10 bases of the junction left unmatched. The CDR3 protein is CASSPNGPGGDTQYF. CDR3 bases: TGCGCCAGCAGCCCTAATGGTCCGGGAGGGGATACGCAGTATTTT.

This clonotype was seen at least ten times. The chain is built from TRBV27 and TRBJ1-5; maybe TRBD1 (5 bases). Trimming removed 5 bases at V and 3 bases at J, with 11 bases between. The CDR3 runs 14 residues. Per germline, CDR1 MNHEY and CDR2 SMNVEV (reference sequence). CDR3 region: CASSLSGTNQPQHF. DNA of the CDR3: TGTGCCAGCAGTCTTTCAGGGACCAATCAGCCCCAGCATTTT.

Ten or more counts support this clonotype. The gene calls are TRBV6-2 or TRBV6-3 and TRBJ1-5; 7 bases are a match to TRBD1. The ends lost 5 bases at V and 4 bases at J; junction bases unmatched: 11. The germline CDR1 and CDR2 sequences are MNHEY and SVGEGT. This CDR3 has 16 amino acids. CDR3 in amino acids: CASSRVPGQRNQPQHF. CDR3 nucleotide sequence: TGTGCCAGCAGTCGCGTACCGGGACAGAGAAATCAGCCCCAGCATTTT.

This chain connects TRBV6-1 to TRBJ2-2; 7 positions match TRBD1. Germline V gene lookup returns CDR1 MNHNS and CDR2 SASEGT. Trimming cost V 6 bases and J 4 bases; bases outside gene matches: 8. This CDR3 has 15 amino acids. The CDR3: CASRKVRDSTGELFF. CDR3 in DNA: TGTGCCAGCAGAAAAGTCCGGGACAGCACCGGGGAGCTGTTTTTT.